The present TCR beta chain was sequenced within a study of OX40 agonist ivuxolimab in advanced cancers. On the study more broadly: Dosing consisted of intravenous ivuxolimab at 0.01 to 10 mg/kg every 2 weeks. At about 82% male, the cohort had a mean age of around 56 years, ranging from about 20 to 80.

Comments on this clone: What it binds is unknown.

Profiled with immunoSEQ multiplex PCR; TCRdb holds only in-frame clones, not every one. The table lists more than 65,000 clones, about 91% of them singletons. Patients who had autoimmune disease history or got systemic immunosuppression were left out. Study-level points and caveats: Researchers did not establish what antigens the expanded peripheral T cells target.

Germline V CDR1 and CDR2: SEHNR, FQNEAQ (reference sequence). The CDR3 covers 14 residues. Trimming pared 5 bases from V and 0 bases from J, leaving 10 bases between. The specimen comprised CD4+ or CD8+ T cells sorted from blood, sampled in a trial of the OX40 agonist ivuxolimab. The rearrangement joins TRBV7-9 to TRBJ1-2; D is unresolved. The source is an adult with an advanced solid tumor such as melanoma, head and neck, liver or kidney cancer. The CDR3 spells CASSQGRANYGYTF. DNA of the CDR3: TGTGCCAGCAGCCAAGGTAGAGCTAACTATGGCTACACCTTC.